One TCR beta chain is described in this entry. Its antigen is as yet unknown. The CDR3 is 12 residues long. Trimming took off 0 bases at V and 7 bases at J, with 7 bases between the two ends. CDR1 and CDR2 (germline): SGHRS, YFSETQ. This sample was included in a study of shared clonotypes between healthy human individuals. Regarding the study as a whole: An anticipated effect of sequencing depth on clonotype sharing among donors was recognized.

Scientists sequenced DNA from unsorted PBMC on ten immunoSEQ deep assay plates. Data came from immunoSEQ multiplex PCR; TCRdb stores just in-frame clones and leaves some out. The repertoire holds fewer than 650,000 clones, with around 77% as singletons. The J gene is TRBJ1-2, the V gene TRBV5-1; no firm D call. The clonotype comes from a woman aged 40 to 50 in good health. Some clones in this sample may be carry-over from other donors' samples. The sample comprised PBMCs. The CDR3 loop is CASSLDWGGYTF. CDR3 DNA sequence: TGCGCCAGCAGCTTGGATTGGGGTGGCTACACCTTC.